This T cell receptor (beta chain) stems from a study of T cell changes during pregnancy in multiple sclerosis. The protocol was immunoSEQ multiplex PCR, while the TCRdb copy is restricted to in-frame clones and leaves out a portion. The sample includes tens of thousands of clones, roughly 91% seen only once; the top ten take around 1.7%. Germline lookup yields CDR1 SGDLS and CDR2 YYNGEE. This CDR3 has 14 amino acids. V was trimmed by 3 bases and J by 4 bases, leaving 13 bases between them. This clonotype was sampled from a female donor in good health, enrolled as a control in a pregnancy study. The gene calls are TRBV9 and TRBJ1-2; a weak D match, TRBD1 (5 bases). The material was peripheral blood, obtained after pregnancy. CDR3 amino acids: CASSEGNMGYGYTF. The DNA for the CDR3 is TGTGCCAGCAGCGAGGGGAACATGGGCTATGGCTACACCTTC.